The clone carrying this T cell receptor (beta chain) was recorded at least ten times. Its antigen is undetermined. Through Arm-PCR of CDR3 regions and iRepertoire HTBI primers, TCR beta libraries were built. TCRdb reprocessed the multiplex PCR reads via MiXCR and lists one record per CDR3 protein. The repertoire consists of a few hundred thousand distinct CDR3 sequences, with roughly 14% occurring once and the leading ten covering 8.5% to 10%. These data are taken from a study of regulatory T cells in long-lasting Graves disease. The time point here: newly diagnosed GD, antithyroid drugs for less than 3 months. The TCR library was made from RNA extracted from PBMCs. CDR1 SNHLY and CDR2 FYNNEI come from the germline V gene. CDR3 length: 14 residues. V lost 2 bases and J lost 7, with 11 bases in between. Study results and caveats: Persistent disease was associated with favored TRBV28 usage and with favored use of TRBJ1-2 and TRBJ2-5.

These sequences were also reported in another study, on T cells in Graves' hyperthyroidism and ophthalmopathy. In that study: Researchers ran a first-round RT-PCR on the TCR CDR3 using the HTBI primer set. A model of 13 V-J features distinguished ophthalmopathy from stable hyperthyroidism.

The TCR was taken from a man younger than 40 with Graves disease. The chain couples TRBV2 to TRBJ2-2; no firm D call. The source was peripheral blood mononuclear cells (PBMCs), collected at new diagnosis, from a patient treated with antithyroid drugs. In nucleotides, the CDR3 is TGTGCCAGCAGTGAAAGTTCAGCAGACGGGGAGCTGTTTTTT. This encodes CASSESSADGELFF.